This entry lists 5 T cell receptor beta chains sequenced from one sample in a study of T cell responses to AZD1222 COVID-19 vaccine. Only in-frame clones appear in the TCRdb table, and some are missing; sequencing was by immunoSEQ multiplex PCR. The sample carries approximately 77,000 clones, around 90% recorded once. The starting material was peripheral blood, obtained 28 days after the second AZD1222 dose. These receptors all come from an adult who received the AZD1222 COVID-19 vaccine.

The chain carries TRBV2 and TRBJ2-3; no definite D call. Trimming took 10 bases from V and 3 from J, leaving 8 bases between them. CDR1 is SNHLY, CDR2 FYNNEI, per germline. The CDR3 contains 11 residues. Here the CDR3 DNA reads TGTGCCACATATGGGACAGATACGCAGTATTTT. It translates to CATYGTDTQYF. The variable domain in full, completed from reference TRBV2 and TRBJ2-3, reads EPEVTQTPSHQVTQMGQEVILRCVPISNHLYFYWYRQILGQKVEFLVSFYNNEISEKSEIFDDQFSVERPDGSNFTLKIRSTKLEDSAMYFCATYGTDTQYFGPGTRLTVL.

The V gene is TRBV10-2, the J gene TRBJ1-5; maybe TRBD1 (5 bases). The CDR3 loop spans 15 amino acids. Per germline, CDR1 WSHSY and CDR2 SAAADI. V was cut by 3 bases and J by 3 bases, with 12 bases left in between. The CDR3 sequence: CASSDSGFSNQPQHF. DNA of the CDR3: TGCGCCAGCAGTGACTCAGGGTTCTCCAATCAGCCCCAGCATTTT.

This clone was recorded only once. The CDR3 DNA is TGTGCTGGCAATAGAGATACGCAGTATTTT. It specifies CAGNRDTQYF. The chain is built from TRBV12-5 and TRBJ2-3; no firm D call. V was shortened by 11 bases and J by 5 bases, with 8 bases between the two germline ends. The CDR3 covers 10 residues. CDR1 and CDR2 (germline): LGHNT, FRNRAP.

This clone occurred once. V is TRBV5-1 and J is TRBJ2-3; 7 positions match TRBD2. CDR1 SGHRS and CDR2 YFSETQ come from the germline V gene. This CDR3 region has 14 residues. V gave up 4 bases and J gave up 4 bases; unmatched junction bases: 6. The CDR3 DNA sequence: TGCGCCAGCAGCCCACTAGCGCTAGCAGATACGCAGTATTTT. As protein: CASSPLALADTQYF.

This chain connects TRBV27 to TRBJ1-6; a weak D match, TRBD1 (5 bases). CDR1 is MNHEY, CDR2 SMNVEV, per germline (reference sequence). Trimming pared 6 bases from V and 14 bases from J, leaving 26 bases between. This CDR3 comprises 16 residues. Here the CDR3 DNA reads TGTGCCAGCAGCCAAACCCTGGAGGGACTAAAGTTCACCCTCCACTTT. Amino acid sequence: CASSQTLEGLKFTLHF.